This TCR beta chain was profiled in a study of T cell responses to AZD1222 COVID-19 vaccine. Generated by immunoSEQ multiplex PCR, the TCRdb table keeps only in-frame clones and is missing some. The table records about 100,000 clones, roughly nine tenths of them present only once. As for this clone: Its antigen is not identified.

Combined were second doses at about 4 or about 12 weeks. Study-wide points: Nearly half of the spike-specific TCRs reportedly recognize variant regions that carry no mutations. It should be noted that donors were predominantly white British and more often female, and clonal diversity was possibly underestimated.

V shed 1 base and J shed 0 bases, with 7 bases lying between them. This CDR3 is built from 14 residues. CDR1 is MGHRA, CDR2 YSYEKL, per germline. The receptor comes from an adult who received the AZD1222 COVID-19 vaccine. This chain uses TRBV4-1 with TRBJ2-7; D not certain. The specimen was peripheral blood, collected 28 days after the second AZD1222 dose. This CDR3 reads CASSQAAASYEQYF. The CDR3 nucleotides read TGCGCCAGCAGCCAAGCTGCAGCCTCCTACGAGCAGTACTTC.